This TCR beta chain stems from a study of T cell responses to AZD1222 COVID-19 vaccine. On the study more broadly: Analysis merged second doses at about 4 or about 12 weeks. The study's findings and limits: Two AZD1222 doses significantly raised spike-specific TCR breadth and depth over controls. The donors showed a predominance of white British ancestry and of females, with possible underestimation of clonal diversity. Close to half of spike-specific TCRs reportedly recognize unmutated variant regions.

Sequenced by immunoSEQ multiplex PCR; TCRdb stores in-frame clones only, minus some. The repertoire holds some 96,000 clones, with around nine tenths as singletons. V trimming: 1 base; J trimming: 9 bases; junction bases outside the gene matches: 12. Germline loops: CDR1 KGHSH, CDR2 LQKENI. The CDR3 covers 16 residues. In the case of this clone: Its antigen is currently unknown.

The TCR was taken from an adult in good health. This chain joins TRBV18 and TRBJ2-1, with 7 bases identical to TRBD2. Here the sequenced sample was peripheral blood, taken on day 0 of AZD1222 vaccination. The CDR3 loop is CASSPLGLKNRGEQFF. CDR3 nucleotides: TGTGCCAGCTCACCACTGGGACTAAAGAATAGGGGTGAGCAGTTCTTC.